This TCR beta chain originates from a study of cytomegalovirus exposure and HLA in healthy donors. Study-level results: Investigators reported 164 TCR beta chains as tied to cytomegalovirus. On later analysis, the bulk of CMV-associated TCR beta chains appeared to be HLA-restricted.

The CDR3 spans 16 residues. The V and J ends lost 4 bases and 5 bases, in that order; junction bases with no gene match: 10. Germline V lookup: CDR1 SGHTA, CDR2 FQGNSA. PCR employed 60 Vbeta and 13 Jbeta primers. This table comes from immunoSEQ multiplex PCR, and its TCRdb copy is limited to in-frame clones, with some not included. The data show around 180,000 clones, with 75% to 90% seen just once and more than 1% held by the top ten. Regarding this clone: Its target is unknown.

The sequenced sample was PBMCs. This clonotype originated in a boy aged 2 to 10 in good health and CMV-seronegative. The V and J genes are TRBV7-2 and TRBJ1-2, with 10 bases aligning to TRBD1. CDR3 loop: CASSSWTGGRPYGYTF. In DNA form, the CDR3 reads TGTGCCAGCAGCTCCTGGACAGGGGGTCGTCCTTATGGCTACACCTTC.